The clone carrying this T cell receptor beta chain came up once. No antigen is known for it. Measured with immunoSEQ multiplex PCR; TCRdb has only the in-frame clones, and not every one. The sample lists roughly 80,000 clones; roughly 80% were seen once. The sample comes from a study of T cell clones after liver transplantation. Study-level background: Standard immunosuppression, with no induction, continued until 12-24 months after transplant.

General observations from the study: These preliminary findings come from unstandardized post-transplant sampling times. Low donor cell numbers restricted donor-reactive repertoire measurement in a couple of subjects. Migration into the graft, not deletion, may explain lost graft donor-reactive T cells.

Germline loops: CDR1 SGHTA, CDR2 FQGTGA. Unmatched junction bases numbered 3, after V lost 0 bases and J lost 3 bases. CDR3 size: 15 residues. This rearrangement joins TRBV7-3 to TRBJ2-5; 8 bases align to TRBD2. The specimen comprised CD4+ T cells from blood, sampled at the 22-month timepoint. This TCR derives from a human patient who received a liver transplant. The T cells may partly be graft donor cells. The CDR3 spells CASSLTSGVKETQYF. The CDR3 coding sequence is TGTGCCAGCAGCTTAACTAGCGGGGTAAAAGAGACCCAGTACTTC.